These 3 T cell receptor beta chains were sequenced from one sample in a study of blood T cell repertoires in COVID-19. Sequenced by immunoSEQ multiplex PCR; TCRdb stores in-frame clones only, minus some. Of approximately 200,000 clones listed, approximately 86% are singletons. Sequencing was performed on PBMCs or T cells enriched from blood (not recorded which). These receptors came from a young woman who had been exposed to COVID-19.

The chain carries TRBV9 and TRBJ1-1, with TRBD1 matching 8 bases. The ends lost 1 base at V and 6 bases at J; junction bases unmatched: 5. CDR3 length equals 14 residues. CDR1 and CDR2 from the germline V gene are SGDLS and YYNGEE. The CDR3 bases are TGTGCCAGCAGCGTAACCGGACAGGGCTCTGAAGCTTTCTTT. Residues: CASSVTGQGSEAFF.

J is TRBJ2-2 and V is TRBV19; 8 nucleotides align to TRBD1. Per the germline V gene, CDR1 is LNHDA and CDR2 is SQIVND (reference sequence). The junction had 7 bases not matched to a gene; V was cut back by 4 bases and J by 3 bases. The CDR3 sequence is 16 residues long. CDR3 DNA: TGTGCCAGTAGTACGTTTGGGGGACAGGACACCGGGGAGCTGTTTTTT. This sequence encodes CASSTFGGQDTGELFF.

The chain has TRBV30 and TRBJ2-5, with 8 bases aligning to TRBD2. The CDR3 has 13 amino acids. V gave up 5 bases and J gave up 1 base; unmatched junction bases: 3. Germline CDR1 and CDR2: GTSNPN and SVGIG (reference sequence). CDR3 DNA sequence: TGTGCCTGGGGCGGGGGGAGCCAAGAGACCCAGTACTTC. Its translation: CAWGGGSQETQYF.